This TCR beta chain was observed in a study of OX40 agonist ivuxolimab in advanced cancers. The table came from immunoSEQ multiplex PCR; TCRdb's copy has only in-frame clones and leaves some out. The sample shows fewer than 60,000 clones, 80% to 90% of them seen only once. The CDR3 length is 15 residues. V dropped 2 bases and J dropped 2 bases, with 10 bases sitting between them. Germline lookup yields CDR1 MGHDK and CDR2 SYGVNS. This chain joins TRBV25-1 and TRBJ1-5, with D perhaps TRBD1 (5 bases). The receptor was isolated from an adult with an advanced solid tumor such as melanoma, head and neck, liver or kidney cancer. This material consisted of CD4+ or CD8+ T cells sorted from blood, taken in a trial of the OX40 agonist ivuxolimab. CDR3 nucleotide sequence: TGTGCCAGCAGTGAAGGGGGAGCTGGCAATCAGCCCCAGCATTTT. It translates to CASSEGGAGNQPQHF.